This T cell receptor beta chain originates from a study of spatial heterogeneity in lung cancer. Findings of the study overall: Approximate estimated coverage of tumor T cells amounted to about 7% for alpha and approximately 13% for beta chains. Ubiquitous and regional expanded TCR counts mirrored ubiquitous and regional nonsynonymous mutation counts, respectively. Tumor mutation counts were tracked by expanded intratumoral alpha and beta TCR counts.

From the 5' RACE reads, TCRdb called clonotypes with MiXCR, one entry per CDR3 protein. The table lists more than 15,000 distinct CDR3 sequences, 5% to 7.5% of them singletons. This clonotype was seen repeatedly, ten times or more. No antigen is known for it. This beta chain is an off-target read within a library intended for alpha chains, so its frequency means little. The time point is: sample taken at primary tumor resection. Unsorted tumor, nontumor lung tissue or cryopreserved PBMC supplied the whole RNA. The CDR3 contains 11 residues. The germline V gene encodes CDR1 SQVTM and CDR2 ANQGSEA. The trim removed 7 bases at V and 4 bases at J, leaving 0 bases unmatched.

The rearrangement links TRBV29-1 to TRBJ1-3; 8 bases are a match to TRBD1. The source material was lung tumor tissue, sampled at surgery. This sequence originates from a male donor with early-stage non-small cell lung cancer. Written as DNA, the CDR3 is TGCAGCGGGACAGGGGGAAACACCATATATTTT. Translation gives CSGTGGNTIYF.